A single T cell receptor beta chain is shown here with its context. Its antigen remains unknown. Treatment described: roughly 10-day PBMC culture with coronavirus spike peptide pools or control peptides (ViraFEST assay). CDR3 length: 16 residues. Germline V gene lookup returns CDR1 SGHNT and CDR2 YENEEA. The V gene end was trimmed by 3 bases and the J gene end by 1 base; junction bases not matched to a gene: 6. This sample was included in a study of vaccination and CD4 T cells after COVID-19. As for the study in general: Researchers treated cells with overlapping spike peptides taken from SARS-CoV-2, HCoV-NL63, HCoV-OC43 and HCoV-229E.

The Oncomine TCR Beta short-read assay generated sequence data from the DNA of cultured CD4+ T cells. TCRdb recomputed calls from the PCR reads with MiXCR, one row per CDR3 protein. The top ten hold 5.5% to 7% of the sample, which has fewer than 25,000 distinct CDR3 sequences, 49% seen once. General study findings and limits: For SARS-CoV-2-reactive clonotypes, the median went from approximately 23 to 38, a nonsignificant increase.

V is TRBV11-3 and J is TRBJ1-2; 9 bases map to TRBD1. The specimen sequenced was CD4+ T cells from blood, cultured in vitro. This clonotype was obtained from a human donor who had recovered from COVID-19. The CDR3 DNA follows: TGTGCCAGCAGCTTCGGACAGGGGCGAAATAACTATGGCTACACCTTC. Its protein is CASSFGQGRNNYGYTF.